This TCR beta chain was recorded in a study of shared clonotypes between healthy human individuals. Within Nashville, Tennessee resided all donors, each a Caucasian adult. This clone was seen a handful of times. Its antigen is not known. General study results and limits: Clonotype sharing across a handful of donors was observed for 5% to 6.5% of naive CD4 clonotypes.

Using immunoSEQ multiplex PCR, the repertoire was profiled, and TCRdb retains in-frame clones only, with some absent. The sample comprises 2 million to 2.5 million clones, around 90% of which are singletons, and around 0.35% rests with the top ten. Germline V gene data show CDR1 as LGHNA and CDR2 as YNFKEQ. Losses at the gene ends were 4 bases for V and 5 bases for J; bases not matched to a gene: 4. The length of the CDR3 is 14 residues. Sequenced input: naive CD4+ T cells from PBMCs. Indicated subset: CD45RA+ positively selected. The rearrangement uses TRBV4-2 and TRBJ1-1, with TRBD1 matching 10 bases. This receptor was identified in a man aged 18-30 years in good health. Some clones in this sample may be carry-over from other donors' samples. CDR3 nucleotide sequence: TGTGCCAGCAGCCCCGGACAGGGGGTTACTGAAGCTTTCTTT. It is translated as CASSPGQGVTEAFF.